These T cell receptor beta chains were read from a single sample in a study of control samples from healthy donors and cancer patients. Libraries were prepared by immunoSEQ multiplex PCR; TCRdb keeps only in-frame clonotypes and omits some of them. The profile covers 100,000 to 150,000 clones, with roughly 90% appearing a single time and 6% to 9.5% taken by the ten largest. The sample was PBMCs. These receptor sequences come from a man between 45 and 60 years old with head and neck cancer. The CDR3 runs from the conserved cysteine through the conserved F or W. Fields, in order: V gene, CDR3 length, J gene, D gene, clone size, CDR3 protein, CDR3 DNA. D genes are given only for firm matches. A clone size is listed for some rows: how often the clone was seen (once, few, many), or a class if it is expanded.

>TRBV3-1/TRBV3-2|14|TRBJ2-2|TRBD2|NA
CASRKGLAAGELFF
TGTGCCAGCAGGAAGGGACTAGCGGCCGGGGAGCTGTTTTTT
>TRBV11-2|14|TRBJ1-1|NA|NA
CASSSYGWGTEAFF
TGTGCCAGCAGCTCCTATGGTTGGGGGACTGAAGCTTTCTTT
>TRBV10-3|15|TRBJ2-3|TRBD1|NA
CAIRRGTGSTDTQYF
TGTGCCATCAGAAGGGGGACAGGGTCTACAGATACGCAGTATTTT
>TRBV11-2|16|TRBJ2-5|TRBD1|NA
CASSPQTGGGQETQYF
TGTGCCAGCAGCCCACAGACAGGGGGCGGGCAAGAGACCCAGTACTTC
>TRBV25-1|12|TRBJ1-1|NA|NA
CASSVGSTEAFF
TGTGCCAGCAGTGTGGGGAGTACTGAAGCTTTCTTT
>TRBV14|14|TRBJ1-1|NA|NA
CASSQLREITEAFF
TGTGCCAGCAGCCAACTTAGAGAGATCACTGAAGCTTTCTTT
>TRBV18|14|TRBJ1-2|NA|NA
CASSPDRANYGYTF
TGTGCCAGCTCACCGGACAGAGCTAACTATGGCTACACCTTC
>TRBV6-4|15|TRBJ2-3|NA|NA
CASSHKGEGTDTQYF
TGTGCCAGCAGTCATAAGGGGGAAGGCACAGATACGCAGTATTTT
>TRBV5-1|14|TRBJ1-2|NA|NA
CASSLESGIRGYTF
TGCGCCAGCAGCCTCGAATCCGGTATAAGGGGCTACACCTTC
>TRBV4-1|13|TRBJ2-2|NA|once
CASNQGSGGELFF
TGCGCCAGCAACCAAGGCAGTGGCGGGGAGCTGTTTTTT
>TRBV29-1|12|TRBJ2-2|NA|NA
CSVSGATGELFF
TGCAGCGTTTCAGGGGCCACCGGGGAGCTGTTTTTT
>TRBV9|13|TRBJ2-1|NA|NA
CASSADGHNEQFF
TGTGCCAGCAGTGCCGACGGACACAATGAGCAGTTCTTC
>TRBV5-1|14|TRBJ2-2|NA|NA
CASSLTGNTGELFF
TGCGCCAGCAGCTTAACGGGGAACACCGGGGAGCTGTTTTTT
>TRBV6-2/TRBV6-3|12|TRBJ2-7|NA|NA
CASSYSVGEQYF
TGTGCCAGCAGTTACTCGGTTGGCGAGCAGTACTTC
>TRBV7-9|15|TRBJ2-7|NA|few
CASSLVRGSAYEQYF
TGTGCCAGCAGCTTAGTCCGGGGATCTGCCTACGAGCAGTACTTC
>TRBV11-2|13|TRBJ2-5|NA|NA
CASSPEPSETQYF
TGTGCCAGCAGCCCAGAGCCCAGCGAGACCCAGTACTTC
>TRBV3-1/TRBV3-2|15|TRBJ2-1|TRBD2|once
CASSQVAGTYNEQFF
TGTGCCAGCAGCCAAGTAGCGGGAACCTACAATGAGCAGTTCTTC
>TRBV11-2|14|TRBJ2-1|TRBD2|NA
CASSPGTSLVEQFF
TGTGCCAGCAGTCCCGGGACTAGCTTGGTTGAGCAGTTCTTC
>TRBV5-1|17|TRBJ1-3|NA|NA
CASSLGQAGTSGNTIYF
TGCGCCAGCAGCTTGGGGCAGGCCGGCACCTCTGGAAACACCATATATTTT
>TRBV5-4|15|TRBJ1-2|TRBD1|NA
CASSQYTGGVYGYTF
TGTGCCAGCAGCCAATATACAGGGGGCGTCTATGGCTACACCTTC
>TRBV3-1/TRBV3-2|16|TRBJ2-7|TRBD2|few
CASSLAGGSGSREQYF
TGTGCCAGCAGCCTCGCCGGGGGTAGCGGGAGTAGGGAGCAGTACTTC
>TRBV29-1|13|TRBJ1-1|TRBD1|NA
CSVGGTGKTEAFF
TGCAGCGTTGGTGGGACAGGGAAGACTGAAGCTTTCTTT
>TRBV12-3/TRBV12-4|12|TRBJ2-5|NA|NA
CASKVDGETQYF
TGTGCCAGCAAGGTTGATGGAGAGACCCAGTACTTC
>TRBV11-2|16|TRBJ2-5|TRBD2|NA
CASSMGLAGVVETQYF
TGTGCCAGCAGCATGGGACTAGCGGGAGTAGTAGAGACCCAGTACTTC